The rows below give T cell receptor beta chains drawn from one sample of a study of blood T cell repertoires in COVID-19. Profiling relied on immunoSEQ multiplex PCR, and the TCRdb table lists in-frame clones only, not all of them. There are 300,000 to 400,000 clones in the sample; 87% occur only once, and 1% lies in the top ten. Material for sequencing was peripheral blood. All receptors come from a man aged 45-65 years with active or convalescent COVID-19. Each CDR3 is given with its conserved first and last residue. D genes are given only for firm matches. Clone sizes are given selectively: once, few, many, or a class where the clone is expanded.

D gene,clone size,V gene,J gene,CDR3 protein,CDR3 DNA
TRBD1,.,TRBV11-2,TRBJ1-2,CASSQQNTGGEGYTF,TGTGCCAGCAGCCAACAGAATACAGGGGGTGAGGGCTACACCTTC
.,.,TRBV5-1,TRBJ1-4,CASSFDGTNEKLFF,TGCGCCAGCAGCTTCGACGGGACTAATGAAAAACTGTTTTTT
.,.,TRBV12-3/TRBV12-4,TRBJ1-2,CASSFVQRGYTF,TGTGCCAGCAGTTTTGTCCAGAGGGGCTACACCTTC
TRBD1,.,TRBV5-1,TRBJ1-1,CASSPIRGATEAFF,TGCGCCAGCAGCCCCATCAGGGGGGCGACTGAAGCTTTCTTT
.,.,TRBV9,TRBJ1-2,CASSVVPPQDKYGYTF,TGTGCCAGCAGCGTAGTCCCGCCACAGGATAAGTATGGCTACACCTTC
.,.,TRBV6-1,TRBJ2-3,CASSEAGSTDTQYF,TGTGCCAGCAGTGAAGCTGGCAGCACAGATACGCAGTATTTT
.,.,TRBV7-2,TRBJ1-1,CASSLGGPRAFF,TGTGCCAGCAGCTTAGGAGGGCCTCGGGCTTTCTTT
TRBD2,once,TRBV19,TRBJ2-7,CASSIRTSGNYEQYF,TGTGCCAGTAGTATTCGGACTAGCGGAAACTACGAGCAGTACTTC
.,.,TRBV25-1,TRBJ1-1,CASSEFWTSEAFF,TGTGCCAGCAGTGAATTCTGGACATCCGAAGCTTTCTTT
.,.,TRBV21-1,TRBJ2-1,CASSPRTVQWDEQFF,TGTGCCAGCAGCCCTCGGACAGTACAATGGGATGAGCAGTTCTTC
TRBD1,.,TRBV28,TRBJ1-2,CASSSRQGALYGYTF,TGTGCCAGCAGTAGTCGACAGGGGGCTTTGTATGGCTACACCTTC
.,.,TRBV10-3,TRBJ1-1,CASLGGLNTEAFF,TGTGCCTCCCTGGGAGGCTTGAACACTGAAGCTTTCTTT
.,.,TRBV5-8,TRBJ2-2,CASSAMGQANTGELFF,TGTGCCAGCAGCGCAATGGGGCAGGCGAACACCGGGGAGCTGTTTTTT
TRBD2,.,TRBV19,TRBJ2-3,CASSIRAGGQGSRDTQYF,TGTGCCAGTAGTATCCGGGCGGGAGGGCAAGGGAGTAGGGATACGCAGTATTTT
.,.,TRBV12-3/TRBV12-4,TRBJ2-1,CASSRSLYNEQFF,TGTGCCAGCAGCCGAAGCCTTTACAATGAGCAGTTCTTC
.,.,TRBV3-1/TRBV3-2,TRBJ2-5,CASRKSTGVGGETQYF,TGTGCCAGCAGAAAATCGACGGGTGTTGGGGGGGAGACCCAGTACTTC
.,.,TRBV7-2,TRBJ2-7,CASSLGDWIYEQYF,TGTGCCAGCAGCTTGGGAGACTGGATCTACGAGCAGTACTTC
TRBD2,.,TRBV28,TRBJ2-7,CASRGTSGGSIYEQYF,TGTGCCAGCAGGGGGACTAGCGGGGGGTCAATCTACGAGCAGTACTTC
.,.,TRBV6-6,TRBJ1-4,CASSYGRGGQGKLFF,TGTGCCAGCAGTTACGGTAGGGGAGGTCAAGGAAAACTGTTTTTT
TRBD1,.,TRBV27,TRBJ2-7,CASSTGQGSNEQYF,TGTGCCAGCAGTACAGGACAGGGATCGAACGAGCAGTACTTC
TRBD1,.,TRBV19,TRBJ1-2,CASSNRGAVNGYTF,TGTGCCAGTAGTAACAGGGGCGCAGTGAATGGCTACACCTTC
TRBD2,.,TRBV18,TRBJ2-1,CASSPGRGAYNEQFF,TGTGCCAGCTCACCAGGACGGGGGGCCTACAATGAGCAGTTCTTC
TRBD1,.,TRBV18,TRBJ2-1,CASSLSQTGYNEQFF,TGTGCCAGCTCACTATCCCAGACAGGGTACAATGAGCAGTTCTTC
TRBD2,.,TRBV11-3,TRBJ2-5,CASNPSIPSGSLTQYF,TGTGCCAGCAACCCCTCCATCCCTAGCGGGAGCCTGACCCAGTACTTC
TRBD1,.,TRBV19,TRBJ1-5,CASSKTGTGYSNQPQHF,TGTGCCAGTAGTAAAACCGGGACAGGGTATAGCAATCAGCCCCAGCATTTT
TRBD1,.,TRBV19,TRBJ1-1,CASTGWTGGTEAFF,TGTGCCAGTACTGGGTGGACAGGCGGAACTGAAGCTTTCTTT
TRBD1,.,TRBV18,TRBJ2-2,CASSDGPGQVTGELFF,TGTGCCAGCTCAGACGGGCCGGGACAGGTGACCGGGGAGCTGTTTTTT
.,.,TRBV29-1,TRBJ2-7,CSVVRRAHEQYF,TGCAGCGTTGTGAGGAGGGCCCACGAGCAGTACTTC
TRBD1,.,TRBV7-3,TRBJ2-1,CASSFGQGAYNEQFF,TGTGCCAGCAGCTTCGGACAGGGGGCCTACAATGAGCAGTTCTTC
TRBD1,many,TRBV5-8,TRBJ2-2,CASSLGQGTGELFF,TGTGCCAGCAGCTTGGGACAGGGAACCGGGGAGCTGTTTTTT
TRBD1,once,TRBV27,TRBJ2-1,CASRKNGQVETEQFF,TGTGCCAGCAGGAAAAATGGACAGGTTGAGACTGAGCAGTTCTTC
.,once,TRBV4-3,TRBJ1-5,CASSQARDTKPQHF,TGCGCCAGCAGCCAGGCCAGGGACACAAAGCCCCAGCATTTT
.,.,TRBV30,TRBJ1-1,CAWIGIRNTEAFF,TGTGCCTGGATCGGGATTAGGAACACTGAAGCTTTCTTT
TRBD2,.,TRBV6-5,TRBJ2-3,CASRMGGFTDTQYF,TGTGCCAGCAGAATGGGGGGGTTCACAGATACGCAGTATTTT
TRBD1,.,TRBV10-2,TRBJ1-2,CASSRGRGPARTGYTF,TGCGCCAGCAGTCGTGGCAGGGGGCCGGCCCGAACTGGCTACACCTTC
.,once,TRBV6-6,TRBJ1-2,CASSHTTYGGGEGYTF,TGTGCCAGCAGTCACACGACCTACGGGGGGGGAGAAGGCTACACCTTC
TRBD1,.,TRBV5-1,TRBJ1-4,CASSLYTGVLKEKLFF,TGCGCCAGCAGCTTATATACAGGGGTGTTAAAAGAAAAACTGTTTTTT
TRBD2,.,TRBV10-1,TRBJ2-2,CASSGGGNTGELFF,TGCGCCAGCAGCGGCGGGGGGAACACCGGGGAGCTGTTTTTT
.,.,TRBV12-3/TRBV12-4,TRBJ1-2,CASSFQDAGYTF,TGTGCCAGCAGTTTCCAGGATGCTGGCTACACCTTC
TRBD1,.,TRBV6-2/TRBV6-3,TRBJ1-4,CASSYDGTVNEKLFF,TGTGCCAGCAGTTACGACGGGACAGTGAATGAAAAACTGTTTTTT
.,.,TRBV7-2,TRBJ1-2,CASSLGTEPYGYTF,TGTGCCAGCAGCCTAGGAACAGAGCCTTATGGCTACACCTTC
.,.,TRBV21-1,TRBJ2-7,CASSPRGYEQYF,TGTGCCAGCAGCCCTCGAGGCTACGAGCAGTACTTC
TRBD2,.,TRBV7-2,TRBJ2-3,CASSKGLGIPDTQYF,TGTGCCAGCAGCAAGGGACTAGGGATACCAGATACGCAGTATTTT
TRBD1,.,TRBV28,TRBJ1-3,CASSGQGADTIYF,TGTGCCAGCAGTGGTCAGGGGGCCGACACCATATATTTT
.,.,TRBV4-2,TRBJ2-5,CASSQTSEETQYF,TGTGCCAGCAGCCAAACCTCAGAAGAGACCCAGTACTTC
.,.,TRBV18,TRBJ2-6,CASSPEVSGANVLTF,TGTGCCAGCTCACCGGAGGTCTCTGGGGCCAACGTCCTGACTTTC
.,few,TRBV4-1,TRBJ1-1,CASSQVGGGNTEAFF,TGCGCCAGCAGCCAAGTTGGAGGCGGGAACACTGAAGCTTTCTTT